This TCR beta chain was documented in a study of cytomegalovirus exposure and HLA in healthy donors. Germline V lookup: CDR1 LNHDA, CDR2 SQIVND (reference sequence). With 3 bases clipped from V and 7 bases from J, the junction kept 9 bases outside the gene matches. The CDR3 runs 15 residues. The primer mix had 60 Vbeta and 13 Jbeta primers. Data came from immunoSEQ multiplex PCR; TCRdb stores just in-frame clones and leaves some out. The sample has over 80,000 clones; 82% are singletons. Sequenced input: PBMCs. The V gene is TRBV19, the J gene TRBJ2-1, with 7 bases fitting TRBD1. The sequence was collected from a man aged 45 to 65 in good health and CMV-seronegative. The CDR3 DNA follows: TGTGCCAGTAGTATCATAGGGGGCTATCGGAATGAGCAGTTCTTC. Translated: CASSIIGGYRNEQFF.